The 29 T cell receptor beta chains presented below share a single source sample, sequenced in a study of cytomegalovirus exposure and HLA in healthy donors. The PCR made use of 60 Vbeta and 13 Jbeta primers. Libraries were prepared by immunoSEQ multiplex PCR; TCRdb keeps only in-frame clonotypes and omits some of them. The listing records roughly 190,000 clones. The material sequenced was PBMCs. Source of these receptors: a man aged 25 to 45 in good health and CMV-seronegative.

This chain uses TRBV11-3 with TRBJ1-6; D unclear. The CDR3 has 12 residues. Germline-derived CDR1 and CDR2 are SGHNT and YENEEA. V was pared by 3 bases and J by 11 bases, with 8 bases between. The CDR3 DNA is TGTGCCAGCAGCTTCGGGGAAGCACCCCTCCACTTT. Amino acids: CASSFGEAPLHF.

This rearrangement joins TRBV27 to TRBJ2-1, with 8 positions matching TRBD2. With 6 bases clipped from V and 4 bases from J, the junction kept 8 bases outside the gene matches. The CDR3 length is 15 residues. Looked up from germline, CDR1 is MNHEY and CDR2 is SMNVEV (reference sequence). The CDR3 bases are TGTGCCAGCAGCTCTATAGCGGGGCAATACAATGAGCAGTTCTTC. It codes for CASSSIAGQYNEQFF.

The chain employs TRBV28 and TRBJ1-1; no clear D gene. Germline CDR1 and CDR2: MDHEN and SYDVKM. Trimming pared 6 bases from V and 1 base from J, leaving 12 bases between. The CDR3 sequence is 14 residues long. The CDR3 sequence is CASRTGVGNTEAFF. DNA for the CDR3: TGTGCCAGCAGAACGGGAGTCGGGAACACTGAAGCTTTCTTT.

The chain uses TRBV7-8 and TRBJ1-4; 10 nucleotides line up with TRBD1. This CDR3 is built from 18 residues. J lost 1 base, V lost 5 bases, and 10 bases had no gene match. Germline values: CDR1 SGHVS, CDR2 FQNEAQ. The CDR3 region has the DNA TGTGCCAGCAGCGAAAACCCCGGGACAGGGGTAACTAATGAAAAACTGTTTTTT. Translation: CASSENPGTGVTNEKLFF.

The V and J genes are TRBV19 and TRBJ2-2; D gene uncertain. The CDR3 is 15 amino acids. Trimming cost V 5 bases and J 3 bases, with 13 bases left between them. Germline V gene lookup returns CDR1 LNHDA and CDR2 SQIVND (reference sequence). CDR3 nucleotide sequence: TGTGCCAGTAGTCTCGACTTTCGCTACACCGGGGAGCTGTTTTTT. Translating gives CASSLDFRYTGELFF.

This chain uses TRBV10-3 with TRBJ2-5; 10 nucleotides match TRBD2. Trimming cost V 3 bases and J 5 bases; bases outside gene matches: 9. Germline assignment: CDR1 ENHRY and CDR2 SYGVKD. CDR3 size: 16 residues. Here the CDR3 DNA reads TGTGCCATCAGTGACCCCTTAGCGGGGGGACACGAGACCCAGTACTTC. Its translation is CAISDPLAGGHETQYF.

The chain links TRBV29-1 to TRBJ2-1; no firm D call. Germline V gene sequence: CDR1 SQVTM, CDR2 ANQGSEA. The CDR3 is 12 amino acids. Trimming left V 2 bases short and J 9 bases short, with 11 bases between. The CDR3 region is CSVESSGGEQFF. The DNA of the CDR3 is TGCAGCGTTGAAAGCTCTGGTGGTGAGCAGTTCTTC.

This chain links TRBV6-1 with TRBJ1-1; D is undetermined. The V and J ends lost 6 bases and 3 bases respectively, with 14 bases between them. CDR3 length: 14 residues. Germline V gives CDR1 MNHNS, CDR2 SASEGT. This chain's CDR3 is CASSHLGRDTEAFF. CDR3 bases: TGTGCCAGCAGCCACCTCGGGAGGGACACTGAAGCTTTCTTT.

The rearrangement links TRBV6-5 to TRBJ1-5; the D gene is possibly TRBD1 (5 bases). Trimming removed 0 bases from V and 9 bases from J, with 15 bases in between. CDR3 length: 15 residues. Germline loops: CDR1 MNHEY, CDR2 SVGAGI. CDR3 nucleotide sequence: TGTGCCAGCAGTTACTCGACGGCGGGGGACTGGCCCCAGCATTTT. This encodes CASSYSTAGDWPQHF.

The genes are TRBV6-5 and TRBJ1-2; D uncertain. Per the germline V gene, CDR1 is MNHEY and CDR2 is SVGAGI. V lost 0 bases to trimming and J lost 4 bases, with 15 bases between them. The CDR3 extends over 16 amino acids. CDR3 amino acids: CASSYSIGEVSYGYTF. CDR3 DNA sequence: TGTGCCAGCAGTTACTCGATCGGGGAGGTTAGCTATGGCTACACCTTC.

The genes are TRBV7-2 and TRBJ2-7; TRBD2 agrees at 7 bases. J lost 5 bases, V lost 3 bases, and 10 bases had no gene match. The CDR3 extends over 15 amino acids. Germline V gene sequence: CDR1 SGHTA, CDR2 FQGNSA. CDR3 loop: CASSFSGTDSNEQYF. In DNA, the CDR3 is TGTGCCAGCAGCTTCAGCGGGACGGATTCAAACGAGCAGTACTTC.

The chain uses TRBV9 and TRBJ1-1; D is possibly TRBD1 (5 bases). Trimming stripped 6 bases from V and 3 bases from J, with 15 bases between. This CDR3 spans 14 amino acids. CDR1 is SGDLS and CDR2 is YYNGEE in the germline V gene. CDR3 nucleotide sequence: TGTGCCAGCACCCCTGGGGGGTTGGACACTGAAGCTTTCTTT. The encoded protein is CASTPGGLDTEAFF.

The chain carries TRBV11-2 and TRBJ2-6; D remains ambiguous. Germline-derived CDR1 and CDR2 are SGHAT and FQNNGV. V lost 5 bases to trimming and J lost 4 bases, with 6 bases between them. The CDR3 spans 13 residues. CDR3 loop: CASSLAGANVLTF. The CDR3 nucleotides are TGTGCCAGCAGCCTGGCCGGGGCCAACGTCCTGACTTTC.

The V and J genes are TRBV5-4 and TRBJ1-1, with a possible D match to TRBD1 (5 bases). The CDR3 spans 16 residues. Germline V gene data show CDR1 as SGHNT and CDR2 as YYREEE (reference sequence). Trimming took 3 bases from V and 0 from J, leaving 15 bases between them. The CDR3 here is CASSSAGGTVNTEAFF. The CDR3 coding sequence is TGTGCCAGCAGCTCGGCGGGAGGGACGGTGAACACTGAAGCTTTCTTT.

The chain is built from TRBV30 and TRBJ1-3; the D gene is possibly TRBD1 (5 bases). Germline V gene data show CDR1 as GTSNPN and CDR2 as SVGIG (reference sequence). The germline V and J ends were trimmed by 3 bases and 0 bases, with 12 bases remaining between them. The CDR3 spans 15 residues. Here the CDR3 DNA reads TGTGCCTGGAGGGTCAGGGCGAGCTCTGGAAACACCATATATTTT. The encoded protein is CAWRVRASSGNTIYF. The full variable domain, rest sourced from reference TRBV30 and TRBJ1-3, is SQTIHQWPATLVQPVGSPLSLECTVEGTSNPNLYWYRQAAGRGLQLLFYSVGIGQISSEVPQNLSASRPQDRQFILSSKKLLLSDSGFYLCAWRVRASSGNTIYFGEGSWLTVV.

The rearrangement joins TRBV7-2 to TRBJ2-1; D possibly corresponds to TRBD2 (7 bases). The CDR3 spans 15 residues. Germline-derived CDR1 and CDR2 are SGHTA and FQGNSA. The V end lost 5 bases, the J end lost 4 bases, and 15 bases lay between the germline ends. CDR3 sequence reads: CASSPGGPPYNEQFF. The DNA for the CDR3 is TGTGCCAGCAGCCCCGGGGGGCCCCCTTACAATGAGCAGTTCTTC.

This chain joins TRBV27 and TRBJ1-5; D is unclear. CDR3 size: 12 residues. Germline CDR1 and CDR2: MNHEY and SMNVEV (reference sequence). V shed 5 bases and J shed 8 bases, with 10 bases lying between them. The CDR3 region has the DNA TGTGCCAGCAGTCCGACGAGGGAGCCCCAGCATTTT. Translating gives CASSPTREPQHF.

The chain recombines TRBV27 with TRBJ1-6, with D possibly matching TRBD1 (5 bases). Germline V gene data show CDR1 as MNHEY and CDR2 as SMNVEV (reference sequence). Deletions cut 6 bases from V and 7 bases from J, with 7 bases between. The CDR3 loop spans 12 amino acids. Here the CDR3 reads CASSRQNSPLHF. The DNA of the CDR3 is TGTGCCAGCAGCCGACAGAATTCACCCCTCCACTTT.

The CDR3 is CASSRGGNQPQHF. DNA for the CDR3: TGTGCCAGCTCGAGAGGTGGCAATCAGCCCCAGCATTTT. This chain connects TRBV18 to TRBJ1-5; D unresolved. Trimming took off 6 bases at V and 2 bases at J, with 8 bases between the two ends. Germline V gene data show CDR1 as KGHSH and CDR2 as LQKENI. The CDR3 totals 13 residues. The entire variable domain, with the rest obtained from reference TRBV18 and TRBJ1-5, is as follows: NAGVMQNPRHLVRRRGQEARLRCSPMKGHSHVYWYRQLPEEGLKFMVYLQKENIIDESGMPKERFSAEFPKEGPSILRIQQVVRGDSAAYFCASSRGGNQPQHFGDGTRLSIL.

V gene TRBV4-1 combines with J gene TRBJ2-3, with 10 bases aligning to TRBD2. The CDR3 has 19 amino acids. V was pared by 4 bases and J by 0 bases, with 13 bases of the junction left unmatched. The germline CDR1 and CDR2 sequences are MGHRA and YSYEKL. In DNA, the CDR3 is TGCGCCAGCAGCCGGACGGCCGGGACTAGCGCTGCTAGCACAGATACGCAGTATTTT. Translation gives CASSRTAGTSAASTDTQYF.

This chain links TRBV10-3 with TRBJ2-7; D possibly corresponds to TRBD1 (5 bases). Trimming stripped 7 bases from V and 1 base from J, with 8 bases between. The CDR3 loop spans 12 amino acids. From germline, CDR1 is ENHRY and CDR2 SYGVKD. The CDR3 here is CAINQGSYEQYF. DNA for the CDR3: TGTGCCATCAACCAGGGTTCCTACGAGCAGTACTTC.

This sequence joins TRBV12-5 and TRBJ1-4; D perhaps matches TRBD1 (5 bases). Germline CDR1 and CDR2: LGHNT and FRNRAP. The CDR3 is 15 residues long. V gave up 7 bases and J gave up 7 bases, with 19 bases separating them. CDR3 region: CASAADGGLGEKLFF. The CDR3 DNA is TGTGCTAGTGCCGCAGACGGGGGATTGGGTGAAAAACTGTTTTTT.

This rearrangement joins TRBV9 to TRBJ1-5; maybe TRBD1 (5 bases). Deletions cut 1 base from V and 5 bases from J, with 10 bases between. CDR3 length: 14 residues. Germline V gene lookup returns CDR1 SGDLS and CDR2 YYNGEE. The DNA of the CDR3 is TGTGCCAGCAGCGTATGGGGGGGAGATCAGCCCCAGCATTTT. The encoded protein is CASSVWGGDQPQHF.

The chain links TRBV6-7 to TRBJ2-1; perhaps TRBD2 as D (6 bases). TRBV6-7 is an open reading frame whose function is uncertain. V was cut by 6 bases and J by 0 bases, with 15 bases left in between. The CDR3 is made up of 16 amino acids. The CDR3 sequence is CASSDKRRGSYNEQFF. In DNA form, the CDR3 reads TGTGCCAGCAGCGACAAGAGGCGGGGCTCCTACAATGAGCAGTTCTTC.

The V call is TRBV5-1, the J call TRBJ2-5; TRBD2 aligns across 7 bases. The end of the DNA is better explained by TRBJ2-7, so the J call may be wrong. The CDR3 runs to 16 residues. Germline CDR1 reads SGHRS; CDR2 reads YFSETQ. Written as DNA, the CDR3 is TGCGCCAGCAGCTTGGCCATTGGCGGGAGCTCCTACGAGCAGTACTTC. This codes for CASSLAIGGSSYEQYF.

The chain carries TRBV4-1 and TRBJ2-3; 8 nucleotides match TRBD2. This CDR3 has 16 amino acids. Germline V gene data show CDR1 as MGHRA and CDR2 as YSYEKL. V trimming: 0 bases; J trimming: 7 bases; junction bases outside the gene matches: 9. This CDR3 is CASSQEGAGGVNTQYF. In nucleotides, the CDR3 is TGCGCCAGCAGCCAAGAAGGGGCGGGAGGTGTTAATACGCAGTATTTT.

The chain couples TRBV10-3 to TRBJ2-2; D call uncertain. Trimming pared 2 bases from V and 1 base from J, leaving 5 bases between. The CDR3 has 14 residues. Per germline, CDR1 ENHRY and CDR2 SYGVKD. The CDR3 sequence is CAISELGNTGELFF. The CDR3, as DNA: TGTGCCATCAGTGAGCTAGGGAACACCGGGGAGCTGTTTTTT.

This sequence joins TRBV30 and TRBJ1-4, with 10 bases lining up with TRBD1. Unmatched junction bases numbered 6, after V lost 3 bases and J lost 2 bases. The CDR3 totals 16 residues. The germline V gene encodes CDR1 GTSNPN and CDR2 SVGIG (reference sequence). CDR3 sequence reads: CAWSPKDRGTNEKLFF. CDR3 DNA: TGTGCCTGGAGCCCAAAGGACAGGGGGACTAATGAAAAACTGTTTTTT.

J is TRBJ1-5 and V is TRBV11-2, with D possibly TRBD1 on 5 matching bases. V lost 5 bases, J lost 3 bases, and 14 bases lay in between. CDR1 and CDR2 (germline): SGHAT, FQNNGV. This CDR3 has 15 amino acids. CDR3 region: CASSRRQIDNQPQHF. CDR3 nucleotide sequence: TGTGCCAGCAGCCGCAGACAGATTGACAATCAGCCCCAGCATTTT.